These 16 T cell receptor beta chains were sequenced from one sample in a study of CXCR3-negative and CXCR3-positive naive CD8 T cells (dated by TCRdb to about 2019). The instrument given in TCRdb is NextSeq 550. The Human TCR Profiling Kit (MiLaboratory) was used to prepare UMI-labeled 5' RACE TRB cDNA libraries. One entry per CDR3 protein sequence results from the TCRdb reprocessing of the reads, with DNA left out. The sample table holds more than 45,000 distinct CDR3 sequences. Jointly, the top ten make up about 15% of the sample. The specimen sequenced was memory CD8+ T cells from blood. This sample's cell subset or site label indicates: conventional CD8+ memory T cells (TMEM), sorted as controls. The source of these receptors is a human donor in good health. Some clones in this sample may be carry-over from other donors' samples.

The gene calls are TRBV20-1 and TRBJ1-1; TCRdb's D call of TRBD1 is untestable without DNA. The CDR3 spans 14 residues. Germline V CDR1 and CDR2: DFQATT, SNEGSKA (reference sequence). The CDR3 spells CSARDLNGGTEAFF.

The chain combines TRBV15 with TRBJ1-2. The CDR3 extends over 15 amino acids. Looked up from germline, CDR1 is LNHNV and CDR2 is YYDKDF (reference sequence). Here the CDR3 reads CATSRGRSLNYGYTF.

This chain connects TRBV2 to TRBJ1-5; lacking DNA, the TRBD1 call made by TCRdb goes unchecked. The CDR3 spans 14 residues. CDR1 is SNHLY, CDR2 FYNNEI, per germline. The CDR3 loop reads CASSELPGAQPQHF.

The chain joins TRBV6-6 to TRBJ1-3; there is no DNA to check the TCRdb D call of TRBD1. The germline V gene encodes CDR1 MNHNY and CDR2 SVGAGI (reference sequence). There are 16 residues in the CDR3. Here the CDR3 reads CASSTVAGPSGNTIYF.

In terms of frequency, this clonotype is large. The rearrangement uses TRBV24-1 and TRBJ2-2; checking the TCRdb D call of TRBD1 is not possible without DNA. Germline V gene lookup returns CDR1 KGHDR and CDR2 SFDVKD. This CDR3 is 16 amino acids long. This chain's CDR3 is CATSEVGTENTGELFF.

The chain is built from TRBV20-1 and TRBJ2-7. Per the germline V gene, CDR1 is DFQATT and CDR2 is SNEGSKA (reference sequence). This CDR3 region has 12 residues. The CDR3 loop is CSASDGSYEQYF.

This chain joins TRBV6-2 or TRBV6-3 and TRBJ2-3; TCRdb reports TRBD1, a call that lacks DNA to check it against. Germline lookup yields CDR1 MNHEY and CDR2 SVGEGT. This CDR3 has 16 amino acids. The CDR3 protein is CASSFSPGQGTDTQYF.

This rearrangement joins TRBV11-2 to TRBJ2-7; TCRdb picks TRBD1, but there is no DNA to check that call. Germline lookup yields CDR1 SGHAT and CDR2 FQNNGV. This CDR3 has 11 amino acids. The CDR3 reads CASSPRGEQYF.

V and J are TRBV6-6 and TRBJ2-7; the D call from TCRdb, TRBD1, cannot be confirmed without DNA. In germline, CDR1 is MNHNY, CDR2 SVGAGI (reference sequence). CDR3 length: 13 amino acids. The CDR3 spells CASSPLDFYEQYF.

V gene TRBV29-1 combines with J gene TRBJ2-7; TCRdb lists TRBD1, though no DNA is available to test this call. There are 15 residues in the CDR3. CDR1 SQVTM and CDR2 ANQGSEA come from the germline V gene. CDR3 amino acids: CSVEGGDSRTNEQYF.

The chain has TRBV7-3 and TRBJ2-7; with no DNA, the TCRdb D assignment of TRBD2 cannot be verified. CDR1 and CDR2 (germline): SGHTA, FQGTGA. This CDR3 has 15 residues. The CDR3 is CASSLSGTSVYEQYF.

V and J are TRBV11-2 and TRBJ2-5; TCRdb proposes TRBD2, but this gene call is untestable without DNA. CDR1 and CDR2 from the germline V gene are SGHAT and FQNNGV. This CDR3 contains 17 residues. This chain's CDR3 is CASSSITGGGLGETQYF.

This chain uses TRBV29-1 with TRBJ2-7; the D gene TCRdb calls, TRBD1, cannot be checked with no DNA. Germline V lookup: CDR1 SQVTM, CDR2 ANQGSEA. This CDR3 has 15 residues. CDR3 residues: CSVEGGTPHGNEQYF.

The rearrangement links TRBV5-1 to TRBJ2-7; the TCRdb call, TRBD1, lacks DNA for checking. Germline V CDR1 and CDR2: SGHRS, YFSETQ. The CDR3 is made up of 14 amino acids. This CDR3 reads CASSLAGTGLEQYF.

The rearrangement joins TRBV10-1 to TRBJ1-1. From germline, CDR1 is WNHNN and CDR2 SYGVQD (reference sequence). The CDR3 is 14 amino acids. CDR3 region: CASSEGRTNTEAFF.

V is TRBV21-1 and J is TRBJ2-2; the D gene TCRdb calls, TRBD1, cannot be checked with no DNA. TRBV21-1 is flagged as a pseudogene. CDR3 length: 14 amino acids. CDR3: CASGGTENTGELFF.